The clone carrying this T cell receptor beta chain was counted between two and nine times. The source of the sample is a study of blood T cell repertoires in COVID-19. The wider study: COVID-19 samples collected from the United States, Italy and Spain covered acute and convalescent phases. From T cells, B-cell-depleted T cells, or PBMCs came the material, which was cDNA or gDNA.

How the authors handled the data: Amplified reference gene primers provided the basis for estimating nucleated cell counts. Clones were read by immunoSEQ multiplex PCR, and TCRdb kept only the in-frame ones, dropping some. The DNA was the basis for D and trimming; V, J and clone size are from that table. The sample shows over 10,000 clones, 80% to 90% of them seen only once. In germline, CDR1 is SGHRS, CDR2 YFSETQ. The CDR3 loop spans 17 amino acids. The ends lost 4 bases at V and 0 bases at J; junction bases unmatched: 8. The V gene is TRBV5-1, the J gene TRBJ2-1, with 9 bases identical to TRBD1. Sequences were obtained from peripheral blood. The sequence came from a man aged 80 or over with acute or convalescent COVID-19. The CDR3 coding sequence is TGCGCCAGCAGCACGGGACAGGGTTTGAGCTCCTACAATGAGCAGTTCTTC. It yields the protein CASSTGQGLSSYNEQFF.